Listed here is a single T cell receptor beta chain. The antigen is undetermined. Looked up from germline, CDR1 is MDHEN and CDR2 is SYDVKM. After removal of 6 bases from V and 0 bases from J, the junction contained 5 bases not matched to a gene. This CDR3 has 14 residues. Produced via immunoSEQ multiplex PCR; TCRdb's table is partial and in-frame only. The sample contains fewer than 85,000 clones, about 90% of which appear only once. The entry originates in a study of resident and recirculating memory T cells in vitiligo. Study-level results: No unique dominant TCR clone was found in vitiligo lesions. TCR sequences were not conserved across biopsy sites or patients.

Patients had to be free of confetti depigmentation, indicating active vitiligo. The sequence was collected from a male donor with vitiligo. The V gene is TRBV28, the J gene TRBJ2-7, with 7 bases matching TRBD1. Sample: blood. In DNA, the CDR3 is TGTGCCAGCAGGGTGACAGGGAACTCCTACGAGCAGTACTTC. This gives the protein CASRVTGNSYEQYF.